The rows below give T cell receptor beta chains drawn from one sample of a study of vaccination and CD4 T cells after COVID-19. Their specific antigens are unknown. TCRdb called the PCR reads again in MiXCR, with one record for every CDR3 protein. The sample holds 10,000 to 14,000 distinct CDR3 sequences; less than 75% are singletons and the top ten take around 28%. Material: CD4+ T cells from blood, cultured in vitro, obtained before SARS-CoV-2 vaccination. Receptors were obtained from a human donor who had recovered from COVID-19. Each CDR3 is given with its conserved first and last residue. The order of the fields is J gene, clone size, V gene, D gene, CDR3 protein, CDR3 DNA. A D gene is named only where the DNA matches it firmly. The listing skips clone size in some rows; elsewhere it reads once, few, many or a size class.

TRBJ2-2 . TRBV2 . CASKYTGELFF TGTGCCAGCAAATACACCGGGGAGCTGTTTTTT
TRBJ2-7 . TRBV28 TRBD2 CASSVLAGIYEQYF TGTGCCAGCAGTGTCCTAGCGGGAATCTACGAGCAGTACTTC
TRBJ2-3 . TRBV5-4 . CASSFRRTSTDTQYF TGTGCCAGCAGCTTTCGGCGGACTAGCACAGATACGCAGTATTTT
TRBJ2-7 . TRBV28 . CASSALSYEQYF TGTGCCAGCAGTGCCCTCTCCTACGAGCAGTACTTC
TRBJ2-7 . TRBV19 TRBD2 CASSIQTSGSYEQYF TGTGCCAGTAGTATACAAACTAGCGGGAGCTACGAGCAGTACTTC
TRBJ1-1 . TRBV28 . CASSLGQRNTEAFF TGTGCCAGCAGTTTGGGCCAGAGGAACACTGAAGCTTTCTTT
TRBJ2-7 . TRBV28 . CGSSLSQTYEQYF TGTGGCAGCAGTTTAAGTCAGACCTACGAGCAGTACTTC
TRBJ2-1 . TRBV27 . CASHPSGPWSYNEQFF TGTGCCAGCCACCCAAGCGGGCCATGGTCCTACAATGAGCAGTTCTTC
TRBJ2-2 few TRBV6-2/TRBV6-3 . CASRDRLTGELFF TGTGCCAGCAGGGACAGACTCACCGGGGAGCTGTTTTTT
TRBJ2-7 . TRBV6-5 . CASSFRSTSYEQYF TGTGCCAGCAGTTTTCGATCCACCTCCTACGAGCAGTACTTC
TRBJ2-2 . TRBV20-1 TRBD2 CSASGGRVAGELFF TGCAGTGCTAGTGGCGGGAGGGTGGCCGGGGAGCTGTTTTTT
TRBJ1-5 . TRBV7-8 . CASSLGPAGVVGNQPQHF TGTGCCAGCAGCTTAGGCCCGGCCGGGGTTGTTGGCAATCAGCCCCAGCATTTT
TRBJ2-1 . TRBV7-3 TRBD2 CASSGTSGNYNEQFF TGTGCCAGCAGTGGCACTAGCGGGAATTACAATGAGCAGTTCTTC
TRBJ1-5 . TRBV28 TRBD1 CASSPRGPRSNQPQHF TGTGCCAGCAGCCCCAGGGGGCCCCGTTCCAATCAGCCCCAGCATTTT
TRBJ2-1 . TRBV19 . CASSISASGEQFF TGTGCCAGTAGTATTTCTGCGTCTGGCGAGCAGTTCTTC
TRBJ1-5 few TRBV20-1 . CSADGTSNQPQHF TGCAGTGCTGACGGGACCAGCAATCAGCCCCAGCATTTT
TRBJ2-3 . TRBV28 . CASFLGGATTDTQYF TGTGCCAGCTTCCTTGGGGGGGCAACCACAGATACGCAGTATTTT
TRBJ1-3 . TRBV5-1 . CASSVSGAPTVYF TGCGCCAGCAGCGTTTCGGGAGCTCCGACGGTTTATTTT
TRBJ2-2 . TRBV7-9 . CASSLRLNTGELFF TGTGCCAGCAGCTTAAGACTAAACACCGGGGAGCTGTTTTTT
TRBJ1-1 . TRBV6-1 . CASARTNTEAFF TGTGCCAGCGCTCGGACGAACACTGAAGCTTTCTTT
TRBJ1-2 . TRBV20-1 . CSARDLRGDNYGYTF TGCAGTGCTAGAGATCTAAGGGGGGATAACTATGGCTACACCTTC
TRBJ1-1 . TRBV28 . CASSWGAGTEAFF TGTGCCAGCAGTTGGGGGGCTGGAACTGAAGCTTTCTTT
TRBJ2-5 few TRBV7-8 . CASSGGIVETQYF TGTGCCAGCAGCGGGGGGATAGTTGAGACCCAGTACTTC
TRBJ2-7 . TRBV14 . CASSPAGEGTAYEQYF TGTGCCAGCAGCCCCGCGGGGGAGGGGACAGCCTACGAGCAGTACTTC
TRBJ2-5 few TRBV14 TRBD1 CASSQDWRQGGRQETQYF TGTGCCAGCAGCCAAGATTGGAGACAGGGCGGCCGCCAAGAGACCCAGTACTTC
TRBJ2-7 once TRBV20-1 TRBD2 CSATSSGDLYEQYF TGCAGTGCTACGTCTAGCGGAGATTTATACGAGCAGTACTTC
TRBJ1-1 . TRBV18 TRBD1 CASSRGTGRLNTEAFF TGTGCCAGCTCACGCGGGACAGGTCGTCTGAACACTGAAGCTTTCTTT
TRBJ2-1 . TRBV6-1 . CASSPGLSYNEQFF TGTGCCAGCAGTCCGGGACTGAGCTACAATGAGCAGTTCTTC
TRBJ2-5 . TRBV27 . CASSRQRTYQETQYF TGTGCCAGCAGTCGACAGCGGACGTACCAAGAGACCCAGTACTTC
TRBJ1-6 . TRBV7-6 . CASSLARRGGYSPLHF TGTGCCAGCAGCTTAGCGAGGCGGGGCGGGTATTCACCCCTCCACTTT
TRBJ2-7 . TRBV20-1 . CSARPPGPNYEQYF TGCAGTGCAAGACCTCCGGGACCAAACTACGAGCAGTACTTC
TRBJ2-5 . TRBV5-1 TRBD1 CASSPDRVGQETQYF TGCGCCAGCAGCCCAGACAGGGTTGGGCAAGAGACCCAGTACTTC
TRBJ2-5 . TRBV20-1 TRBD2 CSASNSERGDQETQYF TGCAGTGCTAGTAATTCAGAGCGGGGTGACCAAGAGACCCAGTACTTC
TRBJ2-5 few TRBV19 TRBD1 CASSTRQGARETQYF TGTGCCAGTAGTACTCGACAGGGGGCTCGGGAGACCCAGTACTTC
TRBJ2-2 few TRBV6-1 . CASRSTSGTTGELFF TGTGCCAGCAGGTCAACGAGCGGGACAACCGGGGAGCTGTTTTTT
TRBJ1-6 . TRBV25-1 . CASSDYRRSSPLHF TGTGCCAGCAGTGACTATCGGAGGAGTTCACCCCTCCACTTT
TRBJ2-4 . TRBV6-5 TRBD2 CASSYSSGLPTAKNIQYF TGTGCCAGCAGTTACTCCTCGGGACTACCAACAGCCAAAAACATTCAGTACTTC
TRBJ2-3 . TRBV6-1 TRBD2 CASSELRGGPDTQYF TGTGCCAGCAGTGAATTGAGGGGAGGGCCAGATACGCAGTATTTT
TRBJ2-7 . TRBV20-1 . CSASEPTAVSPYEQYF TGCAGTGCTAGCGAGCCAACAGCAGTATCCCCCTACGAGCAGTACTTC
TRBJ2-3 . TRBV20-1 . CSATTDTQYF TGCAGTGCTACCACAGATACGCAGTATTTT
TRBJ2-7 . TRBV20-1 . CSARDPLEGEQYF TGCAGTGCTAGAGACCCCCTGGAGGGCGAGCAGTACTTC
TRBJ2-1 . TRBV6-2/TRBV6-3 TRBD2 CASSTGTSGGNEQFF TGTGCCAGCAGTACTGGGACTAGCGGGGGCAATGAGCAGTTCTTC
TRBJ1-5 . TRBV7-2 . CASSLFSDQPQHF TGTGCCAGCAGCTTATTTAGCGACCAGCCCCAGCATTTT
TRBJ2-1 . TRBV20-1 TRBD1 CSARRPQGSNEQFF TGCAGTGCTAGGAGACCACAGGGGTCCAATGAGCAGTTCTTC
TRBJ2-1 once TRBV6-2/TRBV6-3 . CASSDGGRHEQFF TGTGCCAGCAGCGACGGGGGAAGGCATGAGCAGTTCTTC
TRBJ1-1 few TRBV12-3/TRBV12-4 . CASSPGRRNTEAFF TGTGCCAGCAGCCCGGGACGGAGGAACACTGAAGCTTTCTTT
TRBJ1-2 few TRBV24-1 . CATSDNYGYTF TGTGCCACCAGTGACAACTATGGCTACACCTTC
TRBJ2-7 . TRBV5-8 . CASTTREEQYF TGTGCCAGCACAACCAGGGAAGAGCAGTACTTC
TRBJ1-4 . TRBV6-2/TRBV6-3 . CASSYGGNRQRGTTGDTTNEKLFF TGTGCCAGCAGTTACGGGGGGAACAGGCAAAGGGGCACAACTGGAGACACAACTAATGAAAAACTGTTTTTT
TRBJ2-5 . TRBV28 TRBD2 CASSFPGLAGGGETQYF TGTGCCAGCAGTTTTCCTGGACTAGCGGGAGGTGGAGAGACCCAGTACTTC
TRBJ2-5 few TRBV20-1 . CSARGAGQRTETQYF TGCAGTGCTAGAGGCGCGGGACAGAGGACGGAGACCCAGTACTTC
TRBJ2-2 few TRBV10-3 . CAISKQGEVTGELFF TGTGCCATCAGTAAACAGGGCGAGGTAACCGGGGAGCTGTTTTTT
TRBJ2-7 . TRBV11-2 TRBD2 CASSPRGLALRSSYEQYF TGTGCCAGCAGCCCAAGGGGACTAGCGCTAAGGAGCTCCTACGAGCAGTACTTC
TRBJ2-1 few TRBV6-2/TRBV6-3 TRBD2 CASSLGTSGSSYNEQFF TGTGCCAGCAGTTTGGGGACTAGCGGGAGCTCCTACAATGAGCAGTTCTTC
TRBJ1-5 . TRBV27 TRBD1 CASSVRQGRDQPQHF TGTGCCAGCAGTGTACGACAGGGGAGGGATCAGCCCCAGCATTTT
TRBJ2-7 . TRBV20-1 . CSAKDAGRGVEQYF TGCAGTGCTAAGGACGCAGGTCGAGGGGTCGAGCAGTACTTC
TRBJ2-1 . TRBV6-4 TRBD2 CASSGGTSGSNEQFF TGTGCCAGCAGTGGCGGGACTAGCGGGAGCAATGAGCAGTTCTTC